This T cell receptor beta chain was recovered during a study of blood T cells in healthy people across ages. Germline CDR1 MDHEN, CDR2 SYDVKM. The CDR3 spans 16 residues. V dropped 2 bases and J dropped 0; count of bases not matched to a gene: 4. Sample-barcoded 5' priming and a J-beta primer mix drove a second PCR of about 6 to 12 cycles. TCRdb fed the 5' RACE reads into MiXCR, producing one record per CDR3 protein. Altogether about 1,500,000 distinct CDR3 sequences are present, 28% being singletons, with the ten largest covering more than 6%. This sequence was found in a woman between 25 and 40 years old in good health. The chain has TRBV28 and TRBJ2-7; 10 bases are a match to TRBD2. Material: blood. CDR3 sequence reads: CASSLGSSGSSYEQYF. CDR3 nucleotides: TGTGCCAGCAGTTTAGGGTCTAGCGGGAGCTCCTACGAGCAGTACTTC. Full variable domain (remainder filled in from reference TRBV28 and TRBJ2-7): DVKVTQSSRYLVKRTGEKVFLECVQDMDHENMFWYRQDPGLGLRLIYFSYDVKMKEKGDIPEGYSVSREKKERFSLILESASTNQTSMYLCASSLGSSGSSYEQYFGPGTRLTVT.